The sequence of this T cell receptor (beta chain) was determined in a study of shared clonotypes between healthy human individuals. V shed 2 bases and J shed 5 bases, with 12 bases lying between them. CDR1 MNHEY and CDR2 SMNVEV come from the germline V gene (reference sequence). This CDR3 spans 14 amino acids. Genomic DNA (from each subset) was split evenly across several immunoSEQ plates. Original methodology: Junction-only immunoSEQ data arrived without quality scores, meaning filtering differed. Produced via immunoSEQ multiplex PCR; TCRdb's table is partial and in-frame only. Clone size and V and J calls were adopted from that table, with D and trimming inferred from the DNA. Among 700,000 or so clones listed, 72% were seen once. General observations from the study: Several donors held approximately 4.5% of naive CD4 clonotypes in common. Specimens sampled were limited to blood, with tissue repertoires likely differing.

Comments on this clone: Its specificity is unknown.

The sample was memory CD4+ T cells sorted from blood. Noted subset: CD45RA-negative fraction. This clonotype originated in a woman under 40 in good health. This chain connects TRBV27 to TRBJ1-1; D gene uncertain. CDR3 region: CASSLKGFRTEAFF. As DNA, the CDR3 is TGTGCCAGCAGTTTAAAAGGGTTTAGGACTGAAGCTTTCTTT.